This T cell receptor (beta chain) was sequenced for a study of molecular identifiers for immune sequencing clone quantification. This clonotype was observed at least ten times. TCRdb processed the PCR reads anew with MiXCR; each CDR3 protein has one entry. The sample carries around 70,000 distinct CDR3 sequences, roughly 18% recorded once. CDR1 MNHNY and CDR2 SVGAGI come from the germline V gene (reference sequence). This CDR3 region has 14 residues. Unmatched junction bases numbered 3, after V lost 0 bases and J lost 4 bases. The origin of this receptor is a human donor in good health. Some libraries in this study had Jurkat cell RNA spiked in. V is TRBV6-6 and J is TRBJ2-7, with 7 positions matching TRBD1. Sequenced material: naive CD8+ T cells from blood, with Jurkat cell RNA spiked in. As to subset: FACS-sorted CD8+CD4-CCR7+CD45RA+ naive T cells. The CDR3, as DNA: TGTGCCAGCAGTTACTCTGGGACAGCTTACGAGCAGTACTTC. Residues: CASSYSGTAYEQYF.